This T cell receptor beta chain comes out of a study of T cell changes during pregnancy in multiple sclerosis (dated by TCRdb to about 2019). For the wider study: The study looked at changes in the T cell repertoire across pregnancy in women with multiple sclerosis.

The method behind the library was the immunoSEQ multiplex PCR assay. TCRdb took this table from immuneACCESS and kept in-frame rearrangements with V and J called. Such tables lack part of the clones; where checked against another copy, unresolved V genes explain under half of the gap, and the rest is unexplained. The sample table holds approximately 50,000 clones, of which around 90% were seen once. The ten largest clones add up to around 0.61% of the sample. At the junction V is shortened by 3 bases and J by 3 bases, with 8 bases in between. The CDR3 measures 14 amino acids from cysteine to phenylalanine. The read is trimmed to its CDR3 DNA, 42 bases read in frame from base 1. Per the germline V gene, SNHLY is the CDR1 and FYNNEI is the CDR2. Note on this clone: Its antigen target is currently unknown. Per-base qualities were not stored, and no clone one base away is much larger.

Sequences were derived from CD4+ T cells from peripheral blood mononuclear cells, sampled after pregnancy. The clonotype was recovered from a female donor in good health, enrolled as a control in a pregnancy study. The chain is assembled from TRBV2 and TRBJ1-4; the D gene is not confidently resolved. The CDR3 corresponds to CASSDQFPNEKLFF. The nucleotide sequence is given as TGTGCCAGCAGTGACCAGTTCCCTAATGAAAAACTGTTTTTT.